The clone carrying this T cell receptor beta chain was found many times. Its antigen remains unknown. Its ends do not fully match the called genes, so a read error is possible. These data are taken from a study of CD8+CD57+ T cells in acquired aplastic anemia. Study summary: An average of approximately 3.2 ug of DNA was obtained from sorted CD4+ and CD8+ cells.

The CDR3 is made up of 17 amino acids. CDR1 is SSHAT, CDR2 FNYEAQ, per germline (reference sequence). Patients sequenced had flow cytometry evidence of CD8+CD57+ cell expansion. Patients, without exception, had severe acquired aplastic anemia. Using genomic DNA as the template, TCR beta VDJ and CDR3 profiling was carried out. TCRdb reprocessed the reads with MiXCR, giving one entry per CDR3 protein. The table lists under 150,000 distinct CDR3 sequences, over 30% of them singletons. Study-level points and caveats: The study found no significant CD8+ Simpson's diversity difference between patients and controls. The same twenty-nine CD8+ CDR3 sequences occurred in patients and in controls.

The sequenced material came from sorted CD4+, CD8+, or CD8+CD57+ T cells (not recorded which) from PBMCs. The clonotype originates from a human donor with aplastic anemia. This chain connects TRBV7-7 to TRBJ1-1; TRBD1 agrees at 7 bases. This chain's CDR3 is CASSPRPLTGPPTEAFF. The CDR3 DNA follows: TGTGCTAGCAGCCCCCGACCCTTGACAGGGCCACCCACTGAAGCTTTCTTT.